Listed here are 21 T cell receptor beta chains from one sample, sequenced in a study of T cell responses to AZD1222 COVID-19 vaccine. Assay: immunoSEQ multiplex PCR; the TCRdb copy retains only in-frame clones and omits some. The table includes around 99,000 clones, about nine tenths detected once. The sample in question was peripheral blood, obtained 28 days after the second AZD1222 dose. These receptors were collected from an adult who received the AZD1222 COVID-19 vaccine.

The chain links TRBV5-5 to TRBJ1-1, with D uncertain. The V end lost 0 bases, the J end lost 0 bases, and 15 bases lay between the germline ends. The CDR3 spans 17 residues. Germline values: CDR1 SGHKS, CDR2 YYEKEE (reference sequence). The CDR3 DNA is TGTGCCAGCAGCTTGGGGTTAGGACGAGGGATGAACACTGAAGCTTTCTTT. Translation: CASSLGLGRGMNTEAFF. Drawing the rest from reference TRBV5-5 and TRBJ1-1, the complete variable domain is DAGVTQSPTHLIKTRGQQVTLRCSPISGHKSVSWYQQVLGQGPQFIFQYYEKEERGRGNFPDRFSARQFPNYSSELNVNALLLGDSALYLCASSLGLGRGMNTEAFFGQGTRLTVV.

For the CDR3, the DNA is TGTGCCAGCAGCTTGGTTGGCAGCCCACAAGAGACCCAGTACTTC. It translates to CASSLVGSPQETQYF. This chain connects TRBV5-4 to TRBJ2-5; the D is unclear. The germline V and J ends were trimmed by 0 bases and 2 bases, with 11 bases remaining between them. Germline loops: CDR1 SGHNT, CDR2 YYREEE (reference sequence). The CDR3 contains 15 residues.

In DNA, the CDR3 is TGCGCCAGCAGCTTCAAAGGGGACTCCCCCGGGGAGCTGTTTTTT. Translation: CASSFKGDSPGELFF. This chain uses TRBV5-1 with TRBJ2-2, with D perhaps TRBD2 (6 bases). Germline CDR1 reads SGHRS; CDR2 reads YFSETQ. The CDR3 contains 15 residues. V lost 2 bases, J lost 6 bases, and 14 bases lay in between.

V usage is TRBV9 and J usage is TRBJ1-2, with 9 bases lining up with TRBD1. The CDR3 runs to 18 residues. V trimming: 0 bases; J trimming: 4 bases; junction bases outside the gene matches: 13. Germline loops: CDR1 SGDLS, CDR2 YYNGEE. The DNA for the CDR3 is TGTGCCAGCAGCGTAGCCCCCGTGCTTGCGACAGGGGGCTATGGCTACACCTTC. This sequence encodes CASSVAPVLATGGYGYTF.

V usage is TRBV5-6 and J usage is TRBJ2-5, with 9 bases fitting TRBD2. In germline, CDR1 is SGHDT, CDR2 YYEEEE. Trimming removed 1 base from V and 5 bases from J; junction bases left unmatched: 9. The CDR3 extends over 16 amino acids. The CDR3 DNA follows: TGTGCCAGCAGCTTGTTTAGCGGGAGATCGGAGGAGACCCAGTACTTC. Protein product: CASSLFSGRSEETQYF.

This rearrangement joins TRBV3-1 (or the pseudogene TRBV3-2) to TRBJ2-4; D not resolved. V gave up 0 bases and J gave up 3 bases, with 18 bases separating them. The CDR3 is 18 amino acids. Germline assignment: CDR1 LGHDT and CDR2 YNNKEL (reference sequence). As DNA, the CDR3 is TGTGCCAGCAGCCAAGAATGGCTACCAAGACTTGACAAAAACATTCAGTACTTC. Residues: CASSQEWLPRLDKNIQYF.

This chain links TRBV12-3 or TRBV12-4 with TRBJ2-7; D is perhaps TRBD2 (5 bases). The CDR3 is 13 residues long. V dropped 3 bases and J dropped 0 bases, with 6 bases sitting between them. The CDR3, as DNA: TGTGCCAGCAGTTTCGAGGGCTCCTACGAGCAGTACTTC. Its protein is CASSFEGSYEQYF.

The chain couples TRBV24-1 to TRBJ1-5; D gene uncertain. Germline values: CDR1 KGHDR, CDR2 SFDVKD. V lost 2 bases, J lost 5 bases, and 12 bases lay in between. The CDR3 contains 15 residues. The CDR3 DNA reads TGTGCCACCAGTGATTCGGATAGGATCCATCAGCCCCAGCATTTT. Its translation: CATSDSDRIHQPQHF.

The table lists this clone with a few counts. This CDR3 reads CSVATNTGELFF. The CDR3 DNA sequence: TGCAGCGTTGCTACGAACACCGGGGAGCTGTTTTTT. This chain joins TRBV29-1 and TRBJ2-2; no clear D. V lost 4 bases and J 0 bases, leaving 3 bases between the germline ends. Germline assignment: CDR1 SQVTM and CDR2 ANQGSEA. This CDR3 has 12 amino acids.

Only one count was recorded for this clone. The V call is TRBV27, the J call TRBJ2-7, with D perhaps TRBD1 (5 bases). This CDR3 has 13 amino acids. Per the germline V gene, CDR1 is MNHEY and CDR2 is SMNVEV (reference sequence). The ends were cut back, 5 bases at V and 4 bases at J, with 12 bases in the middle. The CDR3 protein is CASSPTVPYEQYF. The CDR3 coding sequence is TGTGCCAGCAGTCCGACAGTCCCGTACGAGCAGTACTTC.

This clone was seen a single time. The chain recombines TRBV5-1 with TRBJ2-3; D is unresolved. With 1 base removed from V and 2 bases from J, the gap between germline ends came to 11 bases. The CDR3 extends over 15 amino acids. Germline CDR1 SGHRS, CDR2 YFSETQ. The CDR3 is CASSLSAWYTDTQYF. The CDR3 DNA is TGCGCCAGCAGCTTGAGTGCCTGGTACACAGATACGCAGTATTTT.

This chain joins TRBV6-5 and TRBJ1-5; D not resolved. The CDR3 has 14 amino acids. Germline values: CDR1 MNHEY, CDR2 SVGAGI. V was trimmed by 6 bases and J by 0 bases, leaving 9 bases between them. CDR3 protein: CASRRINSNQPQHF. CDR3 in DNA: TGTGCCAGCAGGAGGATCAATAGCAATCAGCCCCAGCATTTT.

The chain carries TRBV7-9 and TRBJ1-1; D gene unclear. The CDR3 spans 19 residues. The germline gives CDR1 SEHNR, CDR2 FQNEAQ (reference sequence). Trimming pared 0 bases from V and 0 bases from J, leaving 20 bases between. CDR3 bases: TGTGCCAGCAGCTTAGCGATTGGGTCAGACGTCAGCATGAACACTGAAGCTTTCTTT. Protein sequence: CASSLAIGSDVSMNTEAFF.

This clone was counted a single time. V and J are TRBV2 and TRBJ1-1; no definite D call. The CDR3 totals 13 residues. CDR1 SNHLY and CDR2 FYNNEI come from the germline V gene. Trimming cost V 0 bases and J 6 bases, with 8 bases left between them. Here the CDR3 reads CASSEALQAEAFF. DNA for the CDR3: TGTGCCAGCAGTGAAGCGCTTCAGGCTGAAGCTTTCTTT.

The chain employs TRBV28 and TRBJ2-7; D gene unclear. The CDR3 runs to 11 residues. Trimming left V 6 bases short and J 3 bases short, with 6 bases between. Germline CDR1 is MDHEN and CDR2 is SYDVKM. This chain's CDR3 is CASSTYYEQYF. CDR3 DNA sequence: TGTGCCAGCAGCACGTACTACGAGCAGTACTTC.

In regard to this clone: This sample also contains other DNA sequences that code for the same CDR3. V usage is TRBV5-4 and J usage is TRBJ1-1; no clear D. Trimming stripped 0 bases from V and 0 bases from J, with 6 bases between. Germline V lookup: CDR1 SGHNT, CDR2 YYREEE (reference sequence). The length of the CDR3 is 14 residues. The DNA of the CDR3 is TGTGCCAGCAGCTTGGGAGGTATGAACACTGAAGCTTTCTTT. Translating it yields CASSLGGMNTEAFF.

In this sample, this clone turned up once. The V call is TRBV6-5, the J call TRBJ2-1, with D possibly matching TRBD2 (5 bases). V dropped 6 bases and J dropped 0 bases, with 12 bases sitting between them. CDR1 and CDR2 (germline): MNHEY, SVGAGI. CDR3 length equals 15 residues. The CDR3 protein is CASRKAASSYNEQFF. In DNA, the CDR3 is TGTGCCAGCAGGAAAGCGGCAAGCTCCTACAATGAGCAGTTCTTC.

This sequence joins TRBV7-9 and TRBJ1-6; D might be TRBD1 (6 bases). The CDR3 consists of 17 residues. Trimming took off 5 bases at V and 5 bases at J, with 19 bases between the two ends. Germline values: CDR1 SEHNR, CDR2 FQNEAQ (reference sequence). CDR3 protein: CASSPSSGGLDNSPLHF. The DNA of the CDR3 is TGTGCCAGCAGCCCGTCGTCGGGGGGCCTGGATAATTCACCCCTCCACTTT.

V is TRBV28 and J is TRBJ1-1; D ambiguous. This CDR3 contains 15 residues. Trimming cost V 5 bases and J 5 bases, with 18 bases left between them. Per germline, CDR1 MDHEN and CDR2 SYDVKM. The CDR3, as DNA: TGTGCCAGCAGTGTGTTGGGGTCCAGGAGGACTGAAGCTTTCTTT. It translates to CASSVLGSRRTEAFF.

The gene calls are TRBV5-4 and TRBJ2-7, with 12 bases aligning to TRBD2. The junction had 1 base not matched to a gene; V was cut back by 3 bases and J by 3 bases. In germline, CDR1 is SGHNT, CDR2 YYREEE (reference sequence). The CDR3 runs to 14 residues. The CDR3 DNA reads TGTGCCAGCAGCTGGACTAGCGGGGACTACGAGCAGTACTTC. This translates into CASSWTSGDYEQYF.

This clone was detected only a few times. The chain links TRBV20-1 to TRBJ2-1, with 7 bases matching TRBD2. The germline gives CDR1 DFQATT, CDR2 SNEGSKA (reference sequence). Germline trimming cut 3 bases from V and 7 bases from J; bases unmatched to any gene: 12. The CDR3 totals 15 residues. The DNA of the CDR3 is TGCAGTGCTAGTTCTCCGGGGCACGGGAGGAATGAGCAGTTCTTC. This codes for CSASSPGHGRNEQFF.